This T cell receptor (beta chain) was obtained from a study of cytomegalovirus exposure and HLA in healthy donors. Study-level results: HLA restriction was apparent for most CMV-associated TCR beta chains in a later analysis. In vitro experiments confirmed that three CMV-associated chains were specific for CMV antigens. Several of the most significant clusters were apparently associated with common viral pathogens in a later analysis.

Healthy bone marrow donors made up the donor group. The CDR3 has 15 amino acids. The germline CDR1 and CDR2 sequences are SGDLS and YYNGEE. Trimming cost V 0 bases and J 5 bases, with 14 bases left between them. About this clone: Its specificity is unknown.

The PCR had 60 Vbeta and 13 Jbeta primers. Generated by immunoSEQ multiplex PCR, the TCRdb table keeps only in-frame clones and is missing some. The sample shows 45,000 to 75,000 clones, around two thirds of them seen only once. The chain couples TRBV9 to TRBJ2-5; a possible D gene is TRBD2 (5 bases). This receptor was taken from an older woman in good health and CMV-seropositive. The specimen sequenced was PBMCs. CDR3 sequence reads: CASSVATGSGETQYF. The CDR3 DNA sequence: TGTGCCAGCAGCGTAGCTACGGGGTCCGGTGAGACCCAGTACTTC.